What follows is one T cell receptor (beta chain) and its context. Its antigen remains unknown. The data were taken from a study of T cells in Graves' hyperthyroidism and ophthalmopathy. The wider study: Blood from the periphery was taken at initial diagnosis, before any treatment.

Whole-study results and caveats: Most thyroid clonotypes with frequency above 0.001 were detected in blood.

Patients were excluded for uncontrolled infection, other autoimmune disease, pregnancy or lactation. Regions amplified from RNA transcripts were the TCR beta CDR3 regions. Researchers ran a first-round RT-PCR on the TCR CDR3 using the HTBI primer set. TCRdb reanalysed the multiplex PCR reads using MiXCR and keeps one entry per CDR3 protein. Among fewer than 650,000 distinct CDR3 sequences listed, 14% were seen once. The CDR3 has 16 residues. V was pared by 0 bases and J by 2 bases, with 10 bases of the junction left unmatched. Looked up from germline, CDR1 is DFQATT and CDR2 is SNEGSKA (reference sequence).

This clonotype was obtained from a young woman with Graves' ophthalmopathy. Material: blood. The genes are TRBV20-1 and TRBJ2-7; 7 nucleotides agree with TRBD2. CDR3 nucleotides: TGCAGTGCTAGAGATACGAGCGGGAACGGGACCTACGAGCAGTACTTC. This translates into CSARDTSGNGTYEQYF.